This T cell receptor (beta chain) is drawn from a study of post-analysis software for immune sequencing data. Of note for this clonotype: Its antigen is unknown.

Study results and caveats: Clustering by F measure revealed strong co-clustering among samples prepared together in one batch. Compared with controls, patients showed significantly lower normalized Chao1 diversity. Compared with controls, patients had more of 4 to 6 TRBV segments, including TRBV5-6, TRBV5-1 and TRBV20-1.

Researchers reported that TCR beta cDNA libraries carried unique molecular identifiers. There were roughly 1 to 11 million T cells, and some 500,000 cDNA molecules came from them. TCRdb analysed the PCR reads with MiXCR anew, one entry per CDR3 protein. Of about 760,000 distinct CDR3 sequences listed, around 27% are singletons. The CDR3 is 15 amino acids. The germline gives CDR1 SGHAT, CDR2 FQNNGV. The V and J ends lost 2 bases and 3 bases, in that order; junction bases with no gene match: 5. The sequenced sample consisted of blood. The TCR was taken from a girl aged 5-17 years with multiple sclerosis. The chain uses TRBV11-2 and TRBJ2-7; 9 nucleotides match TRBD2. The CDR3 bases are TGTGCCAGCAGCTTACTAGCGGGAAACCGCTACGAGCAGTACTTC. Translated: CASSLLAGNRYEQYF.